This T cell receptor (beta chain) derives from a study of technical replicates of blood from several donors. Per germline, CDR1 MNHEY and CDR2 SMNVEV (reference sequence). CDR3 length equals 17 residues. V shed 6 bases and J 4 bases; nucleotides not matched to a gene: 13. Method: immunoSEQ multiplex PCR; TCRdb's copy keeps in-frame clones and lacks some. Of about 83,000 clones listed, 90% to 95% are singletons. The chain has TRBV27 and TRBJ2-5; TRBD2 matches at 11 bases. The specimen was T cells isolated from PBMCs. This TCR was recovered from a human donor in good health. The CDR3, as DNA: TGTGCCAGCAGAAGGACACTAGCGGGAGTCAAAGGAGAGACCCAGTACTTC. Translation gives CASRRTLAGVKGETQYF.